Listed below are T cell receptor beta chains from one sample, sequenced in a study of regulatory T cells in long-lasting Graves disease. TCRdb analysed the multiplex PCR reads with MiXCR anew, one entry per CDR3 protein. The table records roughly 500,000 distinct CDR3 sequences, approximately 13% of them present only once. These sequences were also reported in another study, on T cells in Graves' hyperthyroidism and ophthalmopathy.

The source material was peripheral blood mononuclear cells (PBMCs), sampled at new diagnosis, from a patient treated with antithyroid drugs. These receptors were taken from a man aged 25 to 40 with Graves disease. Each CDR3 is given with its conserved first and last residue. A D gene is named only where the DNA matches it firmly. A row's size may be missing; if present it is once, few, many or a size class.

cdr3_aa | cdr3_nt | d_call | j_call | v_call | clone_size
CAISDSRGTNTGELFF | TGTGCCATCAGTGACTCGCGGGGTACGAACACCGGGGAGCTGTTTTTT | . | TRBJ2-2 | TRBV10-3 | many
CASSLSGGASEQFF | TGTGCCAGCAGCTTATCAGGGGGAGCGAGTGAGCAGTTCTTC | TRBD1 | TRBJ2-1 | TRBV11-2 | many
CAIKDSPSYNEQFF | TGTGCCATCAAGGACTCCCCCTCCTACAATGAGCAGTTCTTC | . | TRBJ2-1 | TRBV10-3 | .
CSVRQREAQTAYNEQFF | TGCAGCGTTCGGCAGCGGGAGGCCCAAACTGCTTACAATGAGCAGTTCTTC | TRBD2 | TRBJ2-1 | TRBV29-1 | many
CAAYRGTANTGELFF | TGTGCCGCCTATCGGGGGACAGCGAACACCGGGGAGCTGTTTTTT | . | TRBJ2-2 | TRBV28 | many
CSVEGRFTDTQYF | TGCAGCGTTGAGGGCAGGTTCACAGATACGCAGTATTTT | . | TRBJ2-3 | TRBV29-1 | many
CSASRTFSDTQYF | TGCAGTGCTAGTAGGACCTTTTCGGATACGCAGTATTTT | . | TRBJ2-3 | TRBV20-1 | few
CASSPFGPVNTEAFF | TGTGCCAGCAGCCCGTTCGGGCCTGTCAACACTGAAGCTTTCTTT | . | TRBJ1-1 | TRBV12-3/TRBV12-4 | many
CSAREDRARSSYNSPLHF | TGCAGTGCTAGGGAGGACAGGGCTAGGAGCTCCTATAATTCACCCCTCCACTTT | TRBD1 | TRBJ1-6 | TRBV20-1 | few
CASRPSISRFNEQFF | TGTGCCAGCAGACCGTCAATCAGTAGATTTAATGAGCAGTTCTTC | . | TRBJ2-1 | TRBV5-1 | .
CASGYRVRGGQPQHF | TGTGCCAGCGGATACAGGGTCCGAGGGGGTCAGCCCCAGCATTTT | . | TRBJ1-5 | TRBV6-7 | many
CASSFRQGRGQPQHF | TGTGCCAGCAGTTTTAGACAGGGACGGGGTCAGCCCCAGCATTTT | TRBD1 | TRBJ1-5 | TRBV27 | few
CASSGFLAVAYNEQFF | TGTGCCAGCAGCGGGTTCCTAGCGGTGGCCTACAATGAGCAGTTCTTC | TRBD2 | TRBJ2-1 | TRBV9 | .
CATSDFDRKQFF | TGTGCCACCAGTGACTTTGACAGGAAGCAGTTCTTC | . | TRBJ2-1 | TRBV24-1 | many
CASEGREGPSPTDTQYF | TGCGCCAGCGAGGGACGGGAGGGCCCCTCGCCCACAGATACGCAGTATTTT | TRBD2 | TRBJ2-3 | TRBV10-2 | few
CASRNWAAGAYEQYF | TGTGCCAGCAGGAACTGGGCCGCGGGGGCCTACGAGCAGTACTTC | TRBD2 | TRBJ2-7 | TRBV27 | many
CASSGLAKGETQYF | TGTGCCAGCAGTGGACTAGCCAAAGGAGAGACCCAGTACTTC | TRBD2 | TRBJ2-5 | TRBV2 | many
CSVSAGGTDTQYF | TGCAGCGTTTCGGCAGGGGGGACGGATACGCAGTATTTT | . | TRBJ2-3 | TRBV29-1 | many
CSVEALGGWETQYF | TGCAGCGTTGAAGCCCTTGGGGGTTGGGAGACCCAGTACTTC | . | TRBJ2-5 | TRBV29-1 | .
CASRTSSGGSYNEQFF | TGTGCCAGCAGAACTTCTAGCGGCGGATCCTACAATGAGCAGTTCTTC | TRBD2 | TRBJ2-1 | TRBV6-1 | many
CASHGTSGRNEQFF | TGTGCCAGCCACGGGACTAGCGGGAGGAATGAGCAGTTCTTC | TRBD2 | TRBJ2-1 | TRBV6-2/TRBV6-3 | many
CASSLLWNSGANVLTF | TGTGCCAGCAGTTTACTTTGGAACTCTGGGGCCAACGTCCTGACTTTC | . | TRBJ2-6 | TRBV27 | .
CASSYSNRVNEQFF | TGTGCCAGCAGTTACTCCAACAGGGTCAATGAGCAGTTCTTC | . | TRBJ2-1 | TRBV6-2/TRBV6-3 | many